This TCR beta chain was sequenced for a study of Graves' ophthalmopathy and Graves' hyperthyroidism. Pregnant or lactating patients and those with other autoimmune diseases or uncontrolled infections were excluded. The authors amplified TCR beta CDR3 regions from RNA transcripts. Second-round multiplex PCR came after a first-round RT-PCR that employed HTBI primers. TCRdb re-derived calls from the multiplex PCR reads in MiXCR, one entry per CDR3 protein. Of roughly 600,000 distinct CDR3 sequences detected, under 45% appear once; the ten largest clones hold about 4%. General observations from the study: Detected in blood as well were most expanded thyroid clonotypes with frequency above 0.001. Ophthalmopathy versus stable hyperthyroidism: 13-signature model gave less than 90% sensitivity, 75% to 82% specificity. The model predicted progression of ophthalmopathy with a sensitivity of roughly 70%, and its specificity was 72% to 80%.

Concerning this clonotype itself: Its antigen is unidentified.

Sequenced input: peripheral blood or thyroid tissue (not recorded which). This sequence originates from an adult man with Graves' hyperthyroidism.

The CDR3 coding sequence is TGTGCCAGCAGCTCAGGGGGCGGGGCCGGCGTGCATTCACCCCTCCACTTT. This encodes CASSSGGGAGVHSPLHF. The V call is TRBV11-2, the J call TRBJ1-6; 8 bases map to TRBD1. CDR1 SGHAT and CDR2 FQNNGV come from the germline V gene. The CDR3 length is 17 residues. V was clipped by 4 bases and J by 8 bases; unmatched bases: 13.